The rows below give T cell receptor beta chains drawn from one sample of a study of cytotoxic CD8 clonotypes in ibrutinib-treated CLL. Libraries were prepared by immunoSEQ multiplex PCR; TCRdb keeps only in-frame clonotypes and omits some of them. The sample contains fewer than 150,000 clones, less than 90% of which appear only once. The starting material was PBMCs, obtained after 24 months of ibrutinib treatment. All receptors come from a human donor with chronic lymphocytic leukemia. Each CDR3 is given with its conserved first and last residue. A D gene is named only where the DNA matches it firmly. Rows give clone size only sometimes, using once, few, many, or a class for an expanded clone.

cdr3_aa: CASSHRTGIDGYTF
d_call: TRBD1
clone_size: NA
j_call: TRBJ1-2
v_call: TRBV14

cdr3_aa: CASSIGVTGDEQYF
d_call: TRBD1
clone_size: NA
j_call: TRBJ2-7
v_call: TRBV19

cdr3_aa: CATGSYEQYF
d_call: NA
clone_size: few
j_call: TRBJ2-7
v_call: TRBV28

cdr3_aa: CASSLGWVAQGQRNGYTF
d_call: NA
clone_size: NA
j_call: TRBJ1-2
v_call: TRBV7-6

cdr3_aa: CASSFQGNTEAFF
d_call: NA
clone_size: NA
j_call: TRBJ1-1
v_call: TRBV5-1

cdr3_aa: CAWMGRKNSPLHF
d_call: NA
clone_size: NA
j_call: TRBJ1-6
v_call: TRBV30

cdr3_aa: CASSSRTSGNEQFF
d_call: TRBD2
clone_size: NA
j_call: TRBJ2-1
v_call: TRBV5-4

cdr3_aa: CAISVKGTENNEQFF
d_call: TRBD1
clone_size: NA
j_call: TRBJ2-1
v_call: TRBV10-3

cdr3_aa: CASSLISPPKRNTEAFF
d_call: NA
clone_size: NA
j_call: TRBJ1-1
v_call: TRBV28

cdr3_aa: CASSITGLGYEQYF
d_call: NA
clone_size: NA
j_call: TRBJ2-7
v_call: TRBV19

cdr3_aa: CASSPIRDIEAFF
d_call: NA
clone_size: NA
j_call: TRBJ1-1
v_call: TRBV11-2

cdr3_aa: CASSLPFSVGELFF
d_call: NA
clone_size: NA
j_call: TRBJ2-2
v_call: TRBV7-9

cdr3_aa: CASSRAVELFF
d_call: NA
clone_size: NA
j_call: TRBJ2-2
v_call: TRBV7-2

cdr3_aa: CASRATGFNQPQHF
d_call: NA
clone_size: NA
j_call: TRBJ1-5
v_call: TRBV25-1

cdr3_aa: CASSPGTGVTGELFF
d_call: TRBD1
clone_size: NA
j_call: TRBJ2-2
v_call: TRBV18

cdr3_aa: CASTLGLAGLQETQYF
d_call: TRBD2
clone_size: NA
j_call: TRBJ2-5
v_call: TRBV2

cdr3_aa: CASSLNNEQFF
d_call: NA
clone_size: NA
j_call: TRBJ2-1
v_call: TRBV14

cdr3_aa: CASSRGGKGNTIYF
d_call: NA
clone_size: NA
j_call: TRBJ1-3
v_call: TRBV19

cdr3_aa: CASSLGSRGDTEAFF
d_call: NA
clone_size: NA
j_call: TRBJ1-1
v_call: TRBV11-2

cdr3_aa: CASSFSDRRNQPQHF
d_call: TRBD1
clone_size: few
j_call: TRBJ1-5
v_call: TRBV5-6

cdr3_aa: CASSNSRAPNTGELFF
d_call: NA
clone_size: few
j_call: TRBJ2-2
v_call: TRBV5-4

cdr3_aa: CASSPKETQYF
d_call: NA
clone_size: once
j_call: TRBJ2-5
v_call: TRBV18

cdr3_aa: CASSYQGRSNYGYTF
d_call: NA
clone_size: NA
j_call: TRBJ1-2
v_call: TRBV13

cdr3_aa: CASSSRVRDYGYTF
d_call: NA
clone_size: few
j_call: TRBJ1-2
v_call: TRBV6-6

cdr3_aa: CASSRGAPGLGGTYNEQFF
d_call: NA
clone_size: NA
j_call: TRBJ2-1
v_call: TRBV27

cdr3_aa: CASSLPLRAREKLFF
d_call: NA
clone_size: once
j_call: TRBJ1-4
v_call: TRBV28

cdr3_aa: CASSVGLAGGFQETQYF
d_call: TRBD2
clone_size: NA
j_call: TRBJ2-5
v_call: TRBV9

cdr3_aa: CASSPGGWMNTEAFF
d_call: NA
clone_size: NA
j_call: TRBJ1-1
v_call: TRBV5-4

cdr3_aa: CASIPAGAGNTIYF
d_call: NA
clone_size: NA
j_call: TRBJ1-3
v_call: TRBV2

cdr3_aa: CASSPTGTSMPYEQYF
d_call: TRBD2
clone_size: once
j_call: TRBJ2-7
v_call: TRBV11-2

cdr3_aa: CASGNSGGNTDTQYF
d_call: TRBD1
clone_size: NA
j_call: TRBJ2-3
v_call: TRBV6-5

cdr3_aa: CASSPDRGRGYGYTF
d_call: TRBD1
clone_size: NA
j_call: TRBJ1-2
v_call: TRBV11-2

cdr3_aa: CASSDFLDTQYF
d_call: NA
clone_size: NA
j_call: TRBJ2-3
v_call: TRBV2

cdr3_aa: CASSQEAGESWSYGYTF
d_call: NA
clone_size: NA
j_call: TRBJ1-2
v_call: TRBV4-2

cdr3_aa: CASSQDLSGAQVEKLFF
d_call: NA
clone_size: NA
j_call: TRBJ1-4
v_call: TRBV4-1

cdr3_aa: CASSLGTPSGNTIYF
d_call: NA
clone_size: few
j_call: TRBJ1-3
v_call: TRBV5-1

cdr3_aa: CASSILAGQGPYSNQPQHF
d_call: TRBD1
clone_size: few
j_call: TRBJ1-5
v_call: TRBV19

cdr3_aa: CAISESGDRGLYQPQHF
d_call: TRBD1
clone_size: NA
j_call: TRBJ1-5
v_call: TRBV10-3

cdr3_aa: CASSLRPGTNYGYTF
d_call: NA
clone_size: NA
j_call: TRBJ1-2
v_call: TRBV27

cdr3_aa: CASSLGYQETQYF
d_call: NA
clone_size: once
j_call: TRBJ2-5
v_call: TRBV7-2

cdr3_aa: CASSFNRGNQPQHF
d_call: NA
clone_size: few
j_call: TRBJ1-5
v_call: TRBV6-6

cdr3_aa: CASSLGGALLHF
d_call: NA
clone_size: NA
j_call: TRBJ1-6
v_call: TRBV7-9

cdr3_aa: CASSLAGVVNEQFF
d_call: NA
clone_size: NA
j_call: TRBJ2-1
v_call: TRBV7-6

cdr3_aa: CASSSSVTGGGGYTF
d_call: TRBD1
clone_size: NA
j_call: TRBJ1-2
v_call: TRBV9

cdr3_aa: CASSQTGYNEQFF
d_call: NA
clone_size: NA
j_call: TRBJ2-1
v_call: TRBV7-2

cdr3_aa: CASTRQGATEAFF
d_call: TRBD1
clone_size: NA
j_call: TRBJ1-1
v_call: TRBV19

cdr3_aa: CASSNQGLGSPLHF
d_call: NA
clone_size: few
j_call: TRBJ1-6
v_call: TRBV6-5

cdr3_aa: CASSFSGASYEQYF
d_call: TRBD2
clone_size: once
j_call: TRBJ2-7
v_call: TRBV6-6

cdr3_aa: CASIGGLVGWTETQYF
d_call: NA
clone_size: once
j_call: TRBJ2-5
v_call: TRBV11-2

cdr3_aa: CSADKQETQYF
d_call: NA
clone_size: NA
j_call: TRBJ2-5
v_call: TRBV20-1

cdr3_aa: CASSPRAGGHFNEQFF
d_call: TRBD2
clone_size: few
j_call: TRBJ2-1
v_call: TRBV9

cdr3_aa: CASSLDSGSTDTQYF
d_call: NA
clone_size: few
j_call: TRBJ2-3
v_call: TRBV7-8

cdr3_aa: CASSSTFEGLTLHF
d_call: NA
clone_size: NA
j_call: TRBJ1-6
v_call: TRBV5-6

cdr3_aa: CASSPRPRGPQNTEAFF
d_call: NA
clone_size: NA
j_call: TRBJ1-1
v_call: TRBV12-1

cdr3_aa: CASSGTGLSYEQYF
d_call: TRBD1
clone_size: NA
j_call: TRBJ2-7
v_call: TRBV9

cdr3_aa: CASSLLAGTGGTEAFF
d_call: TRBD1
clone_size: NA
j_call: TRBJ1-1
v_call: TRBV28

cdr3_aa: CASSQDLQGDGTDTQYF
d_call: NA
clone_size: NA
j_call: TRBJ2-3
v_call: TRBV4-3

cdr3_aa: CASSSPSGGGDNSPLHF
d_call: NA
clone_size: NA
j_call: TRBJ1-6
v_call: TRBV28

cdr3_aa: CASSLEFGGSLIHEQYF
d_call: TRBD2
clone_size: NA
j_call: TRBJ2-7
v_call: TRBV7-9